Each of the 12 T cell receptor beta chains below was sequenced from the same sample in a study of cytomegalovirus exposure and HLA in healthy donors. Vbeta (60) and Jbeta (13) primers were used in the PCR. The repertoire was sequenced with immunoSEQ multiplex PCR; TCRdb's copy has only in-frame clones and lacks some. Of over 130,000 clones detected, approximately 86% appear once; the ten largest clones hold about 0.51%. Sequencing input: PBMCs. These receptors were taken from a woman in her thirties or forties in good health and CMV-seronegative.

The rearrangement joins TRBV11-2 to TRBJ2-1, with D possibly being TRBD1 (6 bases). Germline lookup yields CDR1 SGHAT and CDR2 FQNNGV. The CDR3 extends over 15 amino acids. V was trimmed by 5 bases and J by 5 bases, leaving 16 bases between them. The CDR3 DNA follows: TGTGCCAGCAGCCAATGGACAGCCGCAGACAATGAGCAGTTCTTC. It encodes CASSQWTAADNEQFF.

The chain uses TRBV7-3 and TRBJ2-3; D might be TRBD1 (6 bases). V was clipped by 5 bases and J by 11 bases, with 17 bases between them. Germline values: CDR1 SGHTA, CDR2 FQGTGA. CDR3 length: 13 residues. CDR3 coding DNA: TGTGCCAGCAGCCCAGGGGAGAGGCAAAAGCAGTATTTT. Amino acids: CASSPGERQKQYF.

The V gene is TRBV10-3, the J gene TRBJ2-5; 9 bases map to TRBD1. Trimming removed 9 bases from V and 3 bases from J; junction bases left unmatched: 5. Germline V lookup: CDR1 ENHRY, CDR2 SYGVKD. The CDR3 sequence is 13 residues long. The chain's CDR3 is CAIQGAREETQYF. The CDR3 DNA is TGTGCCATACAGGGGGCGCGGGAAGAGACCCAGTACTTC.

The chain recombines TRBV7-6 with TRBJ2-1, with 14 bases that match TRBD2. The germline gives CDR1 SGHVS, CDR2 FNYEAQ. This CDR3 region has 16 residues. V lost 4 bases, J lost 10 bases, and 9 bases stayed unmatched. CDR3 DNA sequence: TGTGCCAGCAGCTCTGACTCGGGACTAGCGGGAGAGGAGCAGTTCTTC. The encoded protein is CASSSDSGLAGEEQFF.

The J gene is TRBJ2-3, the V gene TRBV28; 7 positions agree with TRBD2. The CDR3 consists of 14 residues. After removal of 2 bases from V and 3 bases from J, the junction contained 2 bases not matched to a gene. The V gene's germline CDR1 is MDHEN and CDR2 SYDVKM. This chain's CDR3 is CASSLGGSTDTQYF. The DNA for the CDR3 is TGTGCCAGCAGTTTAGGCGGGAGTACAGATACGCAGTATTTT.

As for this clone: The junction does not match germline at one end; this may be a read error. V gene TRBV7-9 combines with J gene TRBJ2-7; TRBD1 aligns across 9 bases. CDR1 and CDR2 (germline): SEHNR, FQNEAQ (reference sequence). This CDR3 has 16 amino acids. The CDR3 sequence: CSSSLIQGANSYEQYF. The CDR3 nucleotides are TGTTCCAGCAGCTTAATACAGGGGGCCAATTCCTACGAGCAGTACTTC.

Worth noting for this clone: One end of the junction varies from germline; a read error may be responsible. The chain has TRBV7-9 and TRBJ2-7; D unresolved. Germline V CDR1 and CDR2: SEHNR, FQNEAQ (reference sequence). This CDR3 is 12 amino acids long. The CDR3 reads CSSSLSSYEQYF. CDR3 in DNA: TGTTCCAGCAGCCTCAGCTCCTACGAGCAGTACTTC.

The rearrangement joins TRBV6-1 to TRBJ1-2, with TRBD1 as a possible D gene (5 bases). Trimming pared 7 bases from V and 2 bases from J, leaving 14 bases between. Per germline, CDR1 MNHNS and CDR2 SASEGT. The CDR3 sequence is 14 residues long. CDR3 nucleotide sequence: TGTGCCAGCATAACTTGGGGACTCAACTATGGCTACACCTTC. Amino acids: CASITWGLNYGYTF.

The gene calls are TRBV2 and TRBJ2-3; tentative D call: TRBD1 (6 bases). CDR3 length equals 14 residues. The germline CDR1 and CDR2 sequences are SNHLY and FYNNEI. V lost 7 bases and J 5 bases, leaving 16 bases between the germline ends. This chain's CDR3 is CASTQQGVGDTQYF. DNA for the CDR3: TGTGCCAGCACCCAACAGGGAGTGGGAGATACGCAGTATTTT.

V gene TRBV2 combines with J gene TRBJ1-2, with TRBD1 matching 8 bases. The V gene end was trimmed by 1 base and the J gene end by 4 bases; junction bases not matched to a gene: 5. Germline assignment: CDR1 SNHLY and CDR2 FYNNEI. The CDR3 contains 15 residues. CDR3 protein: CASSEGPDRAYGYTF. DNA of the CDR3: TGTGCCAGCAGTGAAGGACCGGACAGGGCCTATGGCTACACCTTC.

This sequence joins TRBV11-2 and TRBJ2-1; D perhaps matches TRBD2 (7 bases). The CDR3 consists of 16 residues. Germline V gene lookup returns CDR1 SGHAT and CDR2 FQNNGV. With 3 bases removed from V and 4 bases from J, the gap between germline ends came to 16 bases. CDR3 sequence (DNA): TGTGCCAGCAGCTTTGGGGGGGCAGCCCATTACAATGAGCAGTTCTTC. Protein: CASSFGGAAHYNEQFF. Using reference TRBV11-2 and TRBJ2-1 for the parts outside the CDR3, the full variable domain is EAGVAQSPRYKIIEKRQSVAFWCNPISGHATLYWYQQILGQGPKLLIQFQNNGVVDDSQLPKDRFSAERLKGVDSTLKIQPAKLEDSAVYLCASSFGGAAHYNEQFFGPGTRLTVL.

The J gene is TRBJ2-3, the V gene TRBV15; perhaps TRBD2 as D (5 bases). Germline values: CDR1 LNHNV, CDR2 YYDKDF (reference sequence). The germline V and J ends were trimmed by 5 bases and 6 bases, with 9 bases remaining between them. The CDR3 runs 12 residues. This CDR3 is CATSGSVDTQYF. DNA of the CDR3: TGTGCCACCAGCGGGAGTGTGGATACGCAGTATTTT.